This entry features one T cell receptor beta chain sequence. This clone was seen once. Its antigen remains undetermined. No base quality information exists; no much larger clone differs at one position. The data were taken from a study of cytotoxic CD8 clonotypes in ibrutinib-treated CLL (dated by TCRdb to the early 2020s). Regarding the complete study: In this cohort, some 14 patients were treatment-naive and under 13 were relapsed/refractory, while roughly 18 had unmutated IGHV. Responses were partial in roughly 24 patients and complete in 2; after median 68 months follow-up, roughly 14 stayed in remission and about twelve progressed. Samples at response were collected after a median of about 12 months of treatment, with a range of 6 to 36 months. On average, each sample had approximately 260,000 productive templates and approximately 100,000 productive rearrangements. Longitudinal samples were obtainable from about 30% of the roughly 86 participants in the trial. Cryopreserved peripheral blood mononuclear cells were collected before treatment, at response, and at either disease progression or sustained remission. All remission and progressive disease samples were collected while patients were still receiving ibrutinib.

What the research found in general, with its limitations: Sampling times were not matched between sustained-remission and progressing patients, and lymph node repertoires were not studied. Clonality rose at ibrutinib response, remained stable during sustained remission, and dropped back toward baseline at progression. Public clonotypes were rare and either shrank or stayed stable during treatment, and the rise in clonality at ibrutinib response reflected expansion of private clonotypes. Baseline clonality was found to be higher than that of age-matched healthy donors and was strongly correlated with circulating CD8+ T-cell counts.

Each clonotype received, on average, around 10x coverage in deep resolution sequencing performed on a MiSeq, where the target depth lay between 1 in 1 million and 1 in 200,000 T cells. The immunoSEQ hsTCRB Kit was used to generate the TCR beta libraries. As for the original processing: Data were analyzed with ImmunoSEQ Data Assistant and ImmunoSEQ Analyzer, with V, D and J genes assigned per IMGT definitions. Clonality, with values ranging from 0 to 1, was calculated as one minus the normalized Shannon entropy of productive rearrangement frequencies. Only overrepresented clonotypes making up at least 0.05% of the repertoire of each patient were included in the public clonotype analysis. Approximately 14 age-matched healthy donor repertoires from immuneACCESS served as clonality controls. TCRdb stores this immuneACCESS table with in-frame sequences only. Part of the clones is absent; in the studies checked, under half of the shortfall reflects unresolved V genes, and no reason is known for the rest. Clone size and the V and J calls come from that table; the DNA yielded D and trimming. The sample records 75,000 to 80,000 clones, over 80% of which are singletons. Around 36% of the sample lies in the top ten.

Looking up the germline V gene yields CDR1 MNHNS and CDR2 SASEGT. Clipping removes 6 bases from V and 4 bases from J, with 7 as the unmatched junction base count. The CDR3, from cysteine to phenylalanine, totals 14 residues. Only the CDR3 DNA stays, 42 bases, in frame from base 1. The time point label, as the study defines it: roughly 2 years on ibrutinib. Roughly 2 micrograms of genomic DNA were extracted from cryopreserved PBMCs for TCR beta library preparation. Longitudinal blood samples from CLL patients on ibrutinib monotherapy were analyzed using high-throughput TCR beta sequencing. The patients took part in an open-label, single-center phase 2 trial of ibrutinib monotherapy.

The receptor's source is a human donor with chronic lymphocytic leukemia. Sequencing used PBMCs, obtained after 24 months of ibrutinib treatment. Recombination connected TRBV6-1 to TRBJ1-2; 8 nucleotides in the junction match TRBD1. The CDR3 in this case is CASRRQGQGYGYTF. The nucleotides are TGTGCCAGCAGGAGACAGGGGCAAGGCTATGGCTACACCTTC.